This TCR beta chain appears in the sequencing data of a study of T cells in Graves' hyperthyroidism and ophthalmopathy. Trimming removed 1 base from V and 7 bases from J, with 7 bases in between. The CDR3 covers 13 residues. Per germline, CDR1 LNHNV and CDR2 YYDKDF (reference sequence). RNA transcripts were the template for amplifying TCR beta CDR3 regions. The primer set for the first-round RT-PCR of the TCR CDR3 was HTBI. TCRdb ran MiXCR on the multiplex PCR reads and lists one entry per CDR3 protein. Of 330,000 or so distinct CDR3 sequences in the sample, around 18% were seen once. This clonotype was counted at least ten times.

The chain is built from TRBV15 and TRBJ2-2; unclear D gene. This receptor was identified in a woman in her forties with Graves' ophthalmopathy. Sequences were obtained from blood. CDR3 in amino acids: CATSRVGSGELFF. In DNA form, the CDR3 reads TGTGCCACCAGCAGAGTTGGTAGCGGGGAGCTGTTTTTT.